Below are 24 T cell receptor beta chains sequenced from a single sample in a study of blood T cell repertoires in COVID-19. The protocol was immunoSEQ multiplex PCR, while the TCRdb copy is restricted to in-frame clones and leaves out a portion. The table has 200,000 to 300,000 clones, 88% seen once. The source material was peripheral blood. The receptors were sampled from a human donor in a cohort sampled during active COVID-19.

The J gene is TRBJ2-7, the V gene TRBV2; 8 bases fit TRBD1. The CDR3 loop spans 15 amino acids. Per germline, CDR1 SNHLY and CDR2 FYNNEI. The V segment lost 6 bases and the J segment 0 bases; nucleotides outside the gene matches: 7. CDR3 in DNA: TGTGCCAGCAGACGCTACGGGACAGGCTCCTACGAGCAGTACTTC. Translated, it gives CASRRYGTGSYEQYF.

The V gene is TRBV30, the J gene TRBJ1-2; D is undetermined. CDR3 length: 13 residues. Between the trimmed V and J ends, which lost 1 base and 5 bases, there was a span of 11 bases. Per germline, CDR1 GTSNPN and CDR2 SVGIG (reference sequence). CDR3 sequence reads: CAWSGRRLYGYTF. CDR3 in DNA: TGTGCCTGGAGTGGTCGGCGGTTATATGGCTACACCTTC.

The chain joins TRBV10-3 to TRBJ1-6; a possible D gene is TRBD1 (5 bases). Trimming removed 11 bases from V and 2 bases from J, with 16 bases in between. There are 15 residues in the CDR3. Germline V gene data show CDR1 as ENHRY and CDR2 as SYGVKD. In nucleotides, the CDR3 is TGTGCCTCTCATGGGGGGAGTCCCTATAATTCACCCCTCCACTTT. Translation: CASHGGSPYNSPLHF.

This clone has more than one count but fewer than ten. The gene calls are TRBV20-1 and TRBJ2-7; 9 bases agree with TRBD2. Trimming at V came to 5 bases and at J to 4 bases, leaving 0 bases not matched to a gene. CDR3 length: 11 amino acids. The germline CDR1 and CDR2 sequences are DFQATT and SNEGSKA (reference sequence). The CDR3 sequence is CSALAGYEQYF. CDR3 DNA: TGCAGTGCTCTAGCGGGATACGAGCAGTACTTC.

The CDR3 here is CASSLADYTEAFF. As DNA, the CDR3 is TGTGCCAGCAGCTTAGCGGACTACACTGAAGCTTTCTTT. V usage is TRBV7-9 and J usage is TRBJ1-1; D not resolved. Germline V gene data show CDR1 as SEHNR and CDR2 as FQNEAQ (reference sequence). The CDR3 runs 13 residues. V was clipped by 0 bases and J by 3 bases, with 5 bases between them. The full variable domain, with the rest looked up from reference TRBV7-9 and TRBJ1-1, is DTGVSQNPRHKITKRGQNVTFRCDPISEHNRLYWYRQTLGQGPEFLTYFQNEAQLEKSRLLSDRFSAERPKGSFSTLEIQRTEQGDSAMYLCASSLADYTEAFFGQGTRLTVV.

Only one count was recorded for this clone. CDR3 in amino acids: CASSPPGTSGRAAEQFF. CDR3 in DNA: TGTGCCAGCAGTCCCCCCGGGACTAGCGGGAGGGCCGCTGAGCAGTTCTTC. The chain links TRBV2 to TRBJ2-1; 16 bases agree with TRBD2. The CDR3 has 17 amino acids. V was pared by 5 bases and J by 9 bases, with 10 bases of the junction left unmatched. The V gene's germline CDR1 is SNHLY and CDR2 FYNNEI.

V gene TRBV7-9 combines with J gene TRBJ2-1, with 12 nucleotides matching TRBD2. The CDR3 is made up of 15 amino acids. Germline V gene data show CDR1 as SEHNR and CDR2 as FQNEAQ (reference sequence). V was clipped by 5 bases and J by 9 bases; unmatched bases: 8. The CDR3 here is CASSHLAGGRFEQFF. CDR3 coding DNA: TGTGCCAGCAGCCACCTAGCGGGGGGGCGATTTGAGCAGTTCTTC.

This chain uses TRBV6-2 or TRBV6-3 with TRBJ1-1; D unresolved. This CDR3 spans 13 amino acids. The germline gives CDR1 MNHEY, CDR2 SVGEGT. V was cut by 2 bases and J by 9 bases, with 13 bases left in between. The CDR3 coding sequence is TGTGCCAGCAGTTACCAAGGTTCGGGAAAAGCTTTCTTT. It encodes CASSYQGSGKAFF.

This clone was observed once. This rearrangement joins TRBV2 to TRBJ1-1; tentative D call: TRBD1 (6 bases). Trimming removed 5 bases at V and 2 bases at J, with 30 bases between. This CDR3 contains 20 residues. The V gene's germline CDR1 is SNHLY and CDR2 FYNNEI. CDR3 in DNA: TGTGCCAGCAGTAGCAGGGGAGAGACGGACTTTGGCCCATCTAACACTGAAGCTTTCTTT. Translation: CASSSRGETDFGPSNTEAFF.

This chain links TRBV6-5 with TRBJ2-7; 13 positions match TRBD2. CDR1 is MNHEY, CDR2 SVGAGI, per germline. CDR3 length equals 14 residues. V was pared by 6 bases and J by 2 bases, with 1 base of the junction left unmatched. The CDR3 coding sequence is TGTGCCAGCAGAGGACTAGCGGGGGCCTACGAGCAGTACTTC. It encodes CASRGLAGAYEQYF.

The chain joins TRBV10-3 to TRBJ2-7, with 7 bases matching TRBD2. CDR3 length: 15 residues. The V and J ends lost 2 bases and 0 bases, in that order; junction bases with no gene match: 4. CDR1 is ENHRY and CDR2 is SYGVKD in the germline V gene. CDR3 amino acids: CAISEPRLASYEQYF. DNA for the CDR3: TGTGCCATCAGTGAGCCGAGACTAGCCTCCTACGAGCAGTACTTC.

The CDR3 coding sequence is TGCGCCAGCAGACAACACGGACAGGGGCCCGGGGAGCTGTTTTTT. Translating it yields CASRQHGQGPGELFF. The chain carries TRBV5-1 and TRBJ2-2; 9 bases fit TRBD1. Unmatched junction bases numbered 8, after V lost 5 bases and J lost 6 bases. From germline, CDR1 is SGHRS and CDR2 YFSETQ. The CDR3 is 15 amino acids.

CDR3 loop: CASSPDSSTDTQYF. The CDR3 DNA follows: TGCGCCAGCAGCCCGGACAGTAGCACAGATACGCAGTATTTT. The chain recombines TRBV5-1 with TRBJ2-3; tentative D call: TRBD1 (6 bases). Germline CDR1 and CDR2: SGHRS and YFSETQ. There are 14 residues in the CDR3. V was pared by 4 bases and J by 0 bases, with 9 bases between.

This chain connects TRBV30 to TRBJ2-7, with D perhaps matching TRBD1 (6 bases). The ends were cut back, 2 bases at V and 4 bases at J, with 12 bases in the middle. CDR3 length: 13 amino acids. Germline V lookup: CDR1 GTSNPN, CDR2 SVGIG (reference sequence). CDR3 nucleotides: TGTGCCTGGAGTCGGACAGACCGATACGAGCAGTACTTC. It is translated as CAWSRTDRYEQYF.

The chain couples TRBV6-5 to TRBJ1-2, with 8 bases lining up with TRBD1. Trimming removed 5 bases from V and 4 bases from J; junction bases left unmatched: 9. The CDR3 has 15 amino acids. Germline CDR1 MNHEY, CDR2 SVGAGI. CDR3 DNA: TGTGCCAGCAGTACATCGACAGGGGCTGGCTATGGCTACACCTTC. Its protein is CASSTSTGAGYGYTF.

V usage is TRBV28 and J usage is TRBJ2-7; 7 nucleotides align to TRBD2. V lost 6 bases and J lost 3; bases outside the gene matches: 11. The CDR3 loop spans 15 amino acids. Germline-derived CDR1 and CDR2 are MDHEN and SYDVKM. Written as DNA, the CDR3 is TGTGCCAGCAGCCCTACCGGGGGGAACCTCTACGAGCAGTACTTC. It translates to CASSPTGGNLYEQYF.

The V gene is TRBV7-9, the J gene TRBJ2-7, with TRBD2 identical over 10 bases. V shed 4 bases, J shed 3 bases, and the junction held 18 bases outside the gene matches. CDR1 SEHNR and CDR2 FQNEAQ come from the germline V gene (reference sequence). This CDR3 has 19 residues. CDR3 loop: CASSSYSDGLADPYYEQYF. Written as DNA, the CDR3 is TGTGCCAGCAGCTCCTACTCCGATGGACTAGCGGACCCTTACTACGAGCAGTACTTC.

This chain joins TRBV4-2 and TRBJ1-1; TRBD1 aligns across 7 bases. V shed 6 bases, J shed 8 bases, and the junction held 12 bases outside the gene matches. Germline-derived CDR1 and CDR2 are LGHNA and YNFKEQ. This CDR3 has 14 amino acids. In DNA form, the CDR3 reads TGTGCCAGCAGAAATGCCCCTGCACAGGGGGAAGCTTTCTTT. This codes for CASRNAPAQGEAFF.

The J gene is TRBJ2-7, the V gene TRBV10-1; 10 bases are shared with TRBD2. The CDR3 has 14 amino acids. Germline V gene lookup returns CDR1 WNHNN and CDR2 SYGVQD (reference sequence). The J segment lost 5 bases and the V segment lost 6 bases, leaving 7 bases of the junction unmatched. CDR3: CASRPAGGRNEQYF. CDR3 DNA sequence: TGCGCCAGCAGGCCAGCGGGGGGGCGAAACGAGCAGTACTTC.

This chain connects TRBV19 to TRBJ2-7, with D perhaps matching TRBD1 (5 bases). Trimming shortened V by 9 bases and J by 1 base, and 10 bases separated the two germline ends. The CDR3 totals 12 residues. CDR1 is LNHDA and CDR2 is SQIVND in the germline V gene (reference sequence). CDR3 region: CASKDKSYEQYF. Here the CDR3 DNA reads TGTGCCAGCAAGGACAAGTCCTACGAGCAGTACTTC.

As DNA, the CDR3 is TGCAGCGTTAGAACAGAGACTAACTATGGCTACACCTTC. Amino acid sequence: CSVRTETNYGYTF. The genes are TRBV29-1 and TRBJ1-2; D not resolved. Germline V CDR1 and CDR2: SQVTM, ANQGSEA. Trimming removed 5 bases from V and 0 bases from J, with 10 bases in between. The CDR3 sequence is 13 residues long.

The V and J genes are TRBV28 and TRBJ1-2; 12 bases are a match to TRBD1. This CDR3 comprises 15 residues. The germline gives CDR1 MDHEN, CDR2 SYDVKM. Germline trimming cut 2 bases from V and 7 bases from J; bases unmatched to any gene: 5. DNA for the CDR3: TGTGCCAGCAGTTTACCGGGACAGGGGGCCGGTGGCTACACCTTC. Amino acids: CASSLPGQGAGGYTF.

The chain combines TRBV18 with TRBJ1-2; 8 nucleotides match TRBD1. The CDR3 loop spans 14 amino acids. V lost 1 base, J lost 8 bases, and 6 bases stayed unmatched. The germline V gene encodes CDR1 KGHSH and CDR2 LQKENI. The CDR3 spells CASSPLGQGGGYTF. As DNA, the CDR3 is TGTGCCAGCTCACCACTTGGACAGGGTGGGGGCTACACCTTC.

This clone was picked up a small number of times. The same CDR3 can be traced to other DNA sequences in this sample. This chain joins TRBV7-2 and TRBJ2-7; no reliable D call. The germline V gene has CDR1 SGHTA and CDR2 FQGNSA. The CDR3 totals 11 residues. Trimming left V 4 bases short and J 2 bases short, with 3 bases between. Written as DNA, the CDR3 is TGTGCCAGCAGCTCCGCCTACGAGCAGTACTTC. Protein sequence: CASSSAYEQYF.